The 25 T cell receptor beta chains below come from one sample, sequenced in a study of blood T cell repertoires in COVID-19. The assay was immunoSEQ multiplex PCR, and TCRdb's table has in-frame clones only and misses some. The sample holds 25,000 or so clones; roughly 94% are singletons and the top ten take about 4%. Sequenced material: peripheral blood. These receptors were obtained from a woman aged 50 to 60 with active COVID-19.

The rearrangement joins TRBV4-1 to TRBJ2-2; TRBD1 agrees at 11 bases. Germline V gives CDR1 MGHRA, CDR2 YSYEKL. CDR3 size: 18 residues. Trimming took 8 bases from V and 6 from J; bases not matched to a gene: 17. In DNA, the CDR3 is TGCGCCAGCCGGGGACAGGGGGAAGGCGGGAGGGCCGCCGGGGAGCTGTTTTTT. Encoded protein: CASRGQGEGGRAAGELFF.

This clone was recorded only once. The V call is TRBV6-1, the J call TRBJ2-3; the match to TRBD1 covers 10 bases. This CDR3 comprises 17 residues. Germline V gene sequence: CDR1 MNHNS, CDR2 SASEGT. Germline trimming cut 3 bases from V and 2 bases from J; bases unmatched to any gene: 8. For the CDR3, the DNA is TGTGCCAGCAGTGAGACAATGACAGGGGGCGTCACAGATACGCAGTATTTT. This sequence encodes CASSETMTGGVTDTQYF.

The genes are TRBV18 and TRBJ2-7, with 10 positions matching TRBD2. The CDR3 is 13 amino acids. Germline-derived CDR1 and CDR2 are KGHSH and LQKENI. J gave up 2 bases and V 7 bases, and 2 bases lay outside the gene matches. The CDR3 coding sequence is TGTGCCAGCTGGACTAGCGGTACCTACGAGCAGTACTTC. Translation: CASWTSGTYEQYF.

The gene calls are TRBV5-1 and TRBJ2-7; a possible D gene is TRBD2 (5 bases). The CDR3 covers 14 residues. Germline CDR1 SGHRS, CDR2 YFSETQ. V lost 1 base and J 2 bases, leaving 10 bases between the germline ends. The CDR3 nucleotides are TGCGCCAGCAGCTTGAGTCTAGCTACCTACGAGCAGTACTTC. Its protein is CASSLSLATYEQYF.

The chain links TRBV29-1 to TRBJ1-2, with D perhaps matching TRBD1 (6 bases). Trimming removed 4 bases from V and 5 bases from J, with 17 bases in between. There are 14 residues in the CDR3. Germline loops: CDR1 SQVTM, CDR2 ANQGSEA. The CDR3 sequence: CSVGPGGLGYGYTF. As DNA, the CDR3 is TGCAGCGTTGGTCCGGGGGGCTTAGGATATGGCTACACCTTC.

V and J are TRBV18 and TRBJ2-5; no definite D call. This CDR3 is 13 amino acids long. Trimming stripped 0 bases from V and 4 bases from J, with 6 bases between. Germline CDR1 and CDR2: KGHSH and LQKENI. In nucleotides, the CDR3 is TGTGCCAGCTCACCACCGGCGGCAGAGACCCAGTACTTC. Translation gives CASSPPAAETQYF.

The chain carries TRBV18 and TRBJ2-7, with 7 bases aligning to TRBD1. This CDR3 is built from 13 residues. The ends lost 3 bases at V and 2 bases at J; junction bases unmatched: 1. Germline CDR1 KGHSH, CDR2 LQKENI. The DNA of the CDR3 is TGTGCCAGCTCACCTGGGACAGCCTACGAGCAGTACTTC. It specifies CASSPGTAYEQYF.

The chain carries TRBV5-1 and TRBJ2-3, with 8 bases matching TRBD2. CDR1 is SGHRS and CDR2 is YFSETQ in the germline V gene. The CDR3 consists of 14 residues. V dropped 7 bases and J dropped 4; count of bases not matched to a gene: 8. CDR3: CASCNGGAPDTQYF. CDR3 bases: TGCGCCAGCTGCAACGGGGGGGCCCCAGATACGCAGTATTTT.

This clone was picked up one time. V usage is TRBV28 and J usage is TRBJ2-7, with 9 nucleotides matching TRBD2. J was trimmed by 5 bases and V by 6 bases; bases with no gene match: 8. The CDR3 is made up of 14 amino acids. Germline-derived CDR1 and CDR2 are MDHEN and SYDVKM. CDR3 sequence (DNA): TGTGCCAGCAGGACGGGACTAGCAGACAACGAGCAGTACTTC. This encodes CASRTGLADNEQYF.

The rearrangement joins TRBV5-1 to TRBJ2-1, with TRBD2 as a possible D gene (5 bases). Trimming stripped 0 bases from V and 2 bases from J, with 12 bases between. The CDR3 totals 16 residues. In germline, CDR1 is SGHRS, CDR2 YFSETQ. This CDR3 reads CASSLGTPPTYNEQFF. In DNA, the CDR3 is TGCGCCAGCAGCTTGGGGACTCCGCCCACCTACAATGAGCAGTTCTTC.

The chain links TRBV18 to TRBJ2-1; TRBD1 matches at 10 bases. Per germline, CDR1 KGHSH and CDR2 LQKENI. J was trimmed by 7 bases and V by 4 bases; bases with no gene match: 4. The CDR3 runs to 14 residues. Here the CDR3 DNA reads TGTGCCAGCTCACGGGACAGGGGTGAGAATGAGCAGTTCTTC. This codes for CASSRDRGENEQFF.

The DNA for the CDR3 is TGTGCCAGTAGTGTCCAACAGGGTAGCTCCTACGAGCAGTACTTC. Amino acid sequence: CASSVQQGSSYEQYF. This chain links TRBV19 with TRBJ2-7, with a tentative D call TRBD1 (6 bases). The CDR3 loop spans 15 amino acids. Trimming removed 5 bases from V and 0 bases from J, with 14 bases in between. Germline V CDR1 and CDR2: LNHDA, SQIVND (reference sequence).

The chain recombines TRBV7-2 with TRBJ2-7; maybe TRBD2 (6 bases). The CDR3 has 13 residues. The V and J ends lost 5 bases and 6 bases respectively, with 14 bases between them. The germline V gene encodes CDR1 SGHTA and CDR2 FQGNSA. This chain's CDR3 is CASSLTLGGEQYV. DNA for the CDR3: TGTGCCAGCAGCCTGACCTTGGGGGGCGAGCAGTACGTC.

The chain links TRBV6-6 to TRBJ1-2, with 10 bases identical to TRBD1. The germline gives CDR1 MNHNY, CDR2 SVGAGI (reference sequence). This CDR3 spans 14 amino acids. Trimming took 5 bases from V and 3 from J; bases not matched to a gene: 3. CDR3 DNA sequence: TGTGCCAGCAGTCCCGGACAGGGGGACTATGGCTACACCTTC. Translating it yields CASSPGQGDYGYTF.

This clone was observed once. The gene calls are TRBV19 and TRBJ2-4, with TRBD1 identical over 7 bases. The CDR3 consists of 16 residues. Germline CDR1 is LNHDA and CDR2 is SQIVND (reference sequence). V trimming: 5 bases; J trimming: 2 bases; junction bases outside the gene matches: 9. DNA for the CDR3: TGTGCCAGTAGTGTTCAGGGGGTGCAAACCAAAAACATTCAGTACTTC. This encodes CASSVQGVQTKNIQYF.

The genes are TRBV14 and TRBJ2-7, with D possibly matching TRBD2 (6 bases). The CDR3 extends over 12 amino acids. In germline, CDR1 is SGHDN, CDR2 FVKESK. The ends were cut back, 9 bases at V and 4 bases at J, with 13 bases in the middle. In DNA form, the CDR3 reads TGTGCCAGTGGCGGGGCAGTGTACGAGCAGTACTTC. Its translation is CASGGAVYEQYF.

The chain joins TRBV6-5 to TRBJ2-1; the D gene is possibly TRBD2 (6 bases). V was cut by 6 bases and J by 7 bases, with 13 bases left in between. CDR1 MNHEY and CDR2 SVGAGI come from the germline V gene. The CDR3 has 13 residues. CDR3 in amino acids: CASRPAGGNEQFF. The CDR3, as DNA: TGTGCCAGCAGACCCGCTGGGGGGAATGAGCAGTTCTTC.

The chain employs TRBV2 and TRBJ1-2; D not certain. CDR3 length equals 13 residues. Germline V gene data show CDR1 as SNHLY and CDR2 as FYNNEI. Trimming cost V 5 bases and J 4 bases, with 11 bases left between them. The chain's CDR3 is CASSREATYGYTF. CDR3 bases: TGTGCCAGCAGTCGGGAGGCGACCTATGGCTACACCTTC.

J is TRBJ2-3 and V is TRBV9, with 7 bases that match TRBD2. There are 15 residues in the CDR3. J lost 2 bases, V lost 4 bases, and 7 bases had no gene match. Germline V gene lookup returns CDR1 SGDLS and CDR2 YYNGEE. The CDR3 sequence is CASSRGVAFTDTQYF. DNA for the CDR3: TGTGCCAGCAGCCGGGGGGTGGCGTTCACAGATACGCAGTATTTT.

The chain has TRBV28 and TRBJ2-1, with TRBD1 as a possible D gene (7 bases). The germline CDR1 and CDR2 sequences are MDHEN and SYDVKM. CDR3 length: 13 amino acids. V lost 6 bases to trimming and J lost 7 bases, with 13 bases between them. The CDR3 here is CASRRQGGNEQFF. As DNA, the CDR3 is TGTGCCAGCAGACGACAGGGAGGTAATGAGCAGTTCTTC.

The chain joins TRBV18 to TRBJ2-7; a possible D gene is TRBD1 (6 bases). The germline V and J ends were trimmed by 6 bases and 3 bases, with 15 bases remaining between them. This CDR3 comprises 14 residues. Germline assignment: CDR1 KGHSH and CDR2 LQKENI. The CDR3 loop is CASSSAGTNYEQYF. CDR3 DNA: TGTGCCAGCTCGTCCGCCGGGACAAACTACGAGCAGTACTTC.

This clone has only one observation. The V and J genes are TRBV7-9 and TRBJ1-2; D remains ambiguous. The CDR3 has 12 amino acids. Per germline, CDR1 SEHNR and CDR2 FQNEAQ (reference sequence). The V end was cut by 1 base, the J end by 7 bases, with 7 bases between. CDR3 residues: CASSLGEVGYTF. CDR3 nucleotides: TGTGCCAGCAGCTTAGGAGAGGTTGGCTACACCTTC.

This rearrangement joins TRBV25-1 to TRBJ2-7, with 8 bases fitting TRBD2. CDR1 is MGHDK and CDR2 is SYGVNS in the germline V gene. The CDR3 sequence is 14 residues long. The CDR3 nucleotides read TGTGCGTCACAAAGGGCGGGAGGAACCTCCGAGCAGTACTTC. It encodes CASQRAGGTSEQYF.

CDR3 in DNA: TGCGCCAGCGAACTTTCTAGCGGGGGGGCGGAGACCCAGTACTTC. It encodes CASELSSGGAETQYF. The chain links TRBV5-1 to TRBJ2-5; 12 nucleotides match TRBD2. The trim removed 7 bases at V and 5 bases at J, leaving 9 bases unmatched. This CDR3 is 15 amino acids long. CDR1 is SGHRS and CDR2 is YFSETQ in the germline V gene.

This clone was counted a single time. The chain has TRBV19 and TRBJ1-4, with D perhaps TRBD1 (6 bases). Germline V lookup: CDR1 LNHDA, CDR2 SQIVND (reference sequence). Trimming removed 6 bases at V and 2 bases at J, with 13 bases between. CDR3 length equals 15 residues. CDR3 residues: CASSRQVTTNEKLFF. The CDR3 DNA reads as TGTGCCAGTAGCAGACAGGTTACGACTAATGAAAAACTGTTTTTT.